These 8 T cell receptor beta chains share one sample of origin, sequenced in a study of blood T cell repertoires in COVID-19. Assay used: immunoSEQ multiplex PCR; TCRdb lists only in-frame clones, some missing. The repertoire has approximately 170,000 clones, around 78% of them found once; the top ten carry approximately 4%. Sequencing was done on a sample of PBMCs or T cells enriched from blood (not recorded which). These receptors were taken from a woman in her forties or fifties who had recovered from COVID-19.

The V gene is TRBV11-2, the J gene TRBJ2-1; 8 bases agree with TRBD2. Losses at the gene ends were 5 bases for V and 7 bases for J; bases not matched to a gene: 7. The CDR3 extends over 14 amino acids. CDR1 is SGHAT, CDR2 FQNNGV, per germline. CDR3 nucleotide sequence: TGTGCCAGCAGCGGAGGGCTAGCGGGTAATGAGCAGTTCTTC. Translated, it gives CASSGGLAGNEQFF.

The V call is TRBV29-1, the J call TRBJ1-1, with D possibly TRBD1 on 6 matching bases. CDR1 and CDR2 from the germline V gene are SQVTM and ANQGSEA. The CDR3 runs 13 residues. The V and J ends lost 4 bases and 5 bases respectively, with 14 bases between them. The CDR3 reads CSVAAGEGTEAFF. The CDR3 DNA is TGCAGCGTTGCGGCAGGGGAGGGGACTGAAGCTTTCTTT.

CDR3 region: CAWTGQGNEKLFF. In DNA, the CDR3 is TGTGCCTGGACGGGACAGGGGAATGAAAAACTGTTTTTT. The rearrangement joins TRBV30 to TRBJ1-4; TRBD1 aligns across 10 bases. Germline V gives CDR1 GTSNPN, CDR2 SVGIG (reference sequence). With V trimmed by 4 bases and J by 5 bases, 1 base remained unmatched. This CDR3 comprises 13 residues.

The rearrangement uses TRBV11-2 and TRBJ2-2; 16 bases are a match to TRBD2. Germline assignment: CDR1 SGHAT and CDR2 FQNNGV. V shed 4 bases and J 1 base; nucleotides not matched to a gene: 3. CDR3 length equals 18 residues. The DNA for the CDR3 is TGTGCCAGCAGCTCCGGGACTAGCGGGAGGGAGAACACCGGGGAGCTGTTTTTT. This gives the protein CASSSGTSGRENTGELFF.

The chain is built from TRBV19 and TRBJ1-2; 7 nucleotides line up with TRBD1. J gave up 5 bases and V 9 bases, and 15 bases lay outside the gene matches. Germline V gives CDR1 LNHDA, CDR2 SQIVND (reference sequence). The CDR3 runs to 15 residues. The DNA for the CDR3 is TGTGCCAGCACCTGGAAACAGGGGTTAAGTTATGGCTACACCTTC. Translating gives CASTWKQGLSYGYTF.

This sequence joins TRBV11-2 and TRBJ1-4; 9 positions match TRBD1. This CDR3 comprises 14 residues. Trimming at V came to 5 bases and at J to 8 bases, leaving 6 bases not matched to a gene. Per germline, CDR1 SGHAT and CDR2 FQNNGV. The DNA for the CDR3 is TGTGCCAGCAGCGCGGACAGGGGACGAGAAAAACTGTTTTTT. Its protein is CASSADRGREKLFF.

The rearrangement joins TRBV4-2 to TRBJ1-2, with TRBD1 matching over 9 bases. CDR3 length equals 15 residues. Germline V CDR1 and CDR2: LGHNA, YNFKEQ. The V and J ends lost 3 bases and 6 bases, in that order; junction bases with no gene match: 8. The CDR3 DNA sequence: TGTGCCAGCAGCCAGGAGGGACAGGGAGGGCATGGCTACACCTTC. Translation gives CASSQEGQGGHGYTF.

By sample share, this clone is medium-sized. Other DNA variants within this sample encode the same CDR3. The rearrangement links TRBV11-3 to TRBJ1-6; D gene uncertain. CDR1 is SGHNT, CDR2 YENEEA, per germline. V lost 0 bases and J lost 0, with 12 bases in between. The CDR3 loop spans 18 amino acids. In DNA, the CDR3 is TGTGCCAGCAGCTTAGATCAAGGTGGGAGCTCCTATAATTCACCCCTCCACTTT. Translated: CASSLDQGGSSYNSPLHF.